Below, one TCR beta chain is given with its context. This clone appeared a single time. Its antigen is still unknown. Qualities for individual bases were not recorded, and no much larger clone is one base off. The CDR3, from cysteine to phenylalanine, totals 13 residues. The retained sequence is limited to the CDR3, 39 bases, with the frame set at the first base. The germline ends are 14 bases apart after V is trimmed by 3 bases and J by 7 bases. From a lookup of the germline V gene, CDR1 and CDR2 are SGDLS and YYNGEE. This sample was included in a study of shared clonotypes between healthy human individuals (dated by TCRdb to the early 2020s). Study-level background: Three men and two women, aged 18 to 49 years, made up the cohort. For each donor, CD4 naive and CD4 memory were each given three plates, CD8 naive was given two plates, and CD8 memory was given one plate. To estimate repertoire size and how much clonotypes are shared between individuals, the study performed deep sequencing of blood TCR repertoires from 4 to 6 healthy adults. To increase sequencing depth and limit assay-specific biases, TCR repertoire library preparation and sequencing were carried out by different laboratories using diverse techniques. Per donor, leukapheresis produced somewhere between about 0.94 and 9.5 billion PBMCs.

Results the study describes overall, beyond this receptor: Clonotypes shared by all four sorted-subset donors showed higher generation probabilities than non-shared clonotypes. Based on pairwise subsampling, the degree of clonotype sharing among donors was expected to be affected by sequencing depth. Roughly 5% of naive CD4, 3.5% of naive CD8, approximately 2.2% of memory CD4, and approximately 0.39% of memory CD8 clonotypes were shared across several donors. Rarefaction of sorted-subset datasets indicated incomplete sequencing despite the large sequencing depth. Only blood was sampled, and tissue TCR repertoires likely differ from those in blood. Larger estimated clonotype richness was generally found for naive subsets than for memory subsets. The genetic and exposure-history diversity represented was limited by the small number of donors.

CD8 naive samples were CD45RO-negative cells positively selected for CCR7, giving a CD45RA+CCR7+ population that excluded TemRA cells. The donors were healthy, HIV-negative adults with no recently reported acute infections or vaccinations. Every donor was a Caucasian adult living in Nashville, Tennessee, USA. After blood collection by leukapheresis, PBMCs were isolated using Ficoll-Histopaque density gradient centrifugation and then cryopreserved in the vapor phase of liquid nitrogen. Analytical flow cytometry was used to check the purity and quantity of each magnetically sorted T cell population. Each sorted fraction had its genomic DNA isolated and then quantified by UV absorbance on a Nanodrop 2000c. TCR CDR3 regions were amplified from genomic DNA by multiplex PCR using the deep immunoSEQ assay. Extracted genomic DNA from each cell subset was spread evenly across all wells of several immunoSEQ 96-well plates, with each plate serving as a replicate. Each replicate PCR for sorted subsets received roughly 0.2 ug genomic DNA, equal to about 29,000 T cell genomes. Purified libraries were quantified with a Qubit 3.0 fluorometer, sized on a Bioanalyzer 2100, and re-quantified with the KAPA Library Quantification kit. A separate single-read 150-cycle Illumina NextSeq 550 flow cell was used to sequence each immunoSEQ 96-well plate. For the original study's pipeline: Because only junctional sequences without quality scores were contained in the immunoSEQ output, filtering matching that applied to full-length reads could not be performed. To assign V/J genes and CDR3, sequences were annotated against IMGT germline references using PyIR, a Python wrapper for IgBLAST v1.9. Reads with weak V/J assignments (E-value above 1e-6), missing CDR3, stop codons, out-of-frame junctions, or ambiguous translated residues were removed. V3J clonotypes were defined as sequences sharing the same inferred V gene, J gene, and CDR3 amino acid sequence. Percentage overlap between repertoires was calculated by dividing the number of shared unique clonotypes by the size of the smaller repertoire. RTK rarefaction, the Chao1 estimator, and Recon v2.1 estimates of unobserved clonotypes were used to assess repertoire richness. Generation probabilities for all TCRbeta clonotypes obtained by the gDNA method from a handful of donors were computed using OLGA. TCRdb obtained this table from immuneACCESS and retained in-frame rearrangements with V and J assigned. These tables miss some clones; where compared with another copy, unresolved V genes account for less than half of the shortfall, and the remainder is unexplained. V and J calls and clone size are those listed in that table; D and trimming were worked out from the DNA. Across this sample there are hundreds of thousands of clones, with approximately 95% seen only once. The top ten clones comprise over 0.095% of the sample.

The chain is encoded by TRBV9 joined to TRBJ2-7; no D gene is confidently identified. Sequenced sample: naive CD8+ T cells sorted from blood. What this sample's cell subset or site label stands for: CD45RA+CCR7+. The sequence derives from a woman younger than 45 in good health. The nucleotide sequence reads as follows: TGTGCCAGCAGCGACTGGAACCTAGGAGAGCAGTACTTC. The encoded protein is CASSDWNLGEQYF.